This T cell receptor beta chain was recorded in a study of shared clonotypes between healthy human individuals. Study-wide results and caveats: The authors expected sequencing depth to affect clonotype sharing among donors.

This CDR3 is 13 amino acids long. J lost 2 bases, V lost 2 bases, and 1 base had no gene match. Germline loops: CDR1 GTSNPN, CDR2 SVGIG (reference sequence). Of note for this clone: What it binds is not known. The same CDR3 arises from other DNA sequences in this sample as well.

The data were produced by immunoSEQ multiplex PCR, yet TCRdb's version contains in-frame clones alone and is incomplete. Found here are millions of clones, 95% of them singletons; the top ten hold 0.1% to 0.15%. It was into CD45RA+ naive and CD45RA-negative memory subsets that the CD4+ cells were split. The sample comprised naive CD4+ T cells sorted from blood. The subset is: CD45RA+ positively selected. The clonotype comes from a man younger than 35 in good health. The chain couples TRBV30 to TRBJ2-7, with 9 bases identical to TRBD1. CDR3 DNA: TGTGCCTGGAGTACAGGGGGCCCCTACGAGCAGTACTTC. This gives the protein CAWSTGGPYEQYF.